This TCR beta chain was retrieved from a study of STAT5B mutations in CD4+ large granular lymphocyte leukemia (dated by TCRdb to 2022 to 2024). Context from the whole study: Among healthy controls, the CDR3 'QG' motif was associated with a particular HLA allele. The TCRbeta repertoires of CD4+ T-cell large granular lymphocyte leukemia patients were compared with the TCRbeta repertoires of healthy blood donors. Flow cytometry on FACSCanto II or FACSVerse confirmed that purified fractions exceeded 95% purity among lymphocytes.

TCRbeta rearrangements were sequenced from genomic DNA using the immunoSEQ assay at survey resolution. As for how the authors treated the data: In the TCR sequencing data, the smallest productive clonotype frequency that could be detected was 2.59 x 10-5. Only productive TCRbeta rearrangements, meaning sequences that were complete and in-frame, were kept for the analyses. The clonality of each sample was calculated as Simpson clonality in the immunoSEQ Analyzer version 3.0. Clones were binned by frequency as very rare, small, medium, large (1-20%) or hyperexpanded (>20%). Generation probabilities were estimated with OLGA 1.2.3, V-gene circos plots were made with VDJtools, specificities were looked up in VDJdb, and CDR3 motifs were identified with GLIPH. TCRdb mirrors the immuneACCESS table, restricted to in-frame sequences. Some clones are absent from its copies; in checked studies, under half trace to an unresolved V gene, and the reason for the others is unknown. From that table come the V and J calls and clone size; the DNA was used to work out D and trimming. This sample comprises 20,000 to 25,000 clones, 75% to 85% of them detected only once. Jointly, the top ten make up roughly 0.4% of the sample.

CDR1 and CDR2 are read off the germline V gene (reference sequence) as SEHNR and FQNEAQ. Including cysteine and phenylalanine, the CDR3 has 15 amino acids. Kept here is only the CDR3 DNA, which spans 45 bases and is read in frame from base 1. On this clone itself: The specificity of this receptor is unknown. No much larger clone exists at a distance of one base, and base qualities are not known.

Healthy controls were fewer than 40 blood donors whose buffy coats came from the Finnish Red Cross blood service. All TCR-sequenced material derived from peripheral blood: patient blood samples and healthy donor buffy coats. Peripheral blood mononuclear cells were isolated by Ficoll-Hypaque gradient centrifugation. For the healthy controls, CD4+ cells were obtained from buffy coats by magnetic purification. The Gentra Puregene Cell and Tissue kit was used to extract genomic DNA, and a Qubit 2.0 fluorometer was used to measure the amount of genomic DNA. The paper's findings and limits, for the study overall: Enrichment of TRBV06-family usage was observed among the top patient clones (8/27) relative to healthy controls (2/35). Compared with healthy CD4+ repertoires, CD4-sorted patient repertoires appeared more clonal, and this difference remained even after the putative leukemic clones were removed. The data were not HLA-matched, and the higher clonality in CD4+ T-LGLL than in CD8+ T-LGLL could be due to the relatively small sample size. Main leukemic clonotypes were private to each patient, although about 25% appeared at low frequency in other patients' non-leukemic repertoires.

The receptor comes from a human donor in good health. The source material was CD4+ T cells from blood buffy coats. The chain couples TRBV7-9 to TRBJ2-5; 7 junctional bases match TRBD2. The end of the DNA is better explained by TRBJ2-7, so the J call may be wrong. The CDR3 sequence is CASSGGGPAAYEQYF. The nucleotide sequence is given as TGTGCCAGCAGCGGGGGGGGTCCAGCGGCCTACGAGCAGTACTTC.